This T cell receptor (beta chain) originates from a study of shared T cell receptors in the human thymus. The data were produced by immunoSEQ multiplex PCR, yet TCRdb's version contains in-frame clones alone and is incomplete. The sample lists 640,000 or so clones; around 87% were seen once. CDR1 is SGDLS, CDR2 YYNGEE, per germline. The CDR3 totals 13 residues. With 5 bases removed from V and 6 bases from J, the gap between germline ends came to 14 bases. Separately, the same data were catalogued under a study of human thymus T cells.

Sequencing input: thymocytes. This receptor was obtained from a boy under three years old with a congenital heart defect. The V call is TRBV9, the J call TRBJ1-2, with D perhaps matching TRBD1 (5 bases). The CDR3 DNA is TGTGCCAGCAGTCTTAAGGGGAATGATGGCTACACCTTC. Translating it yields CASSLKGNDGYTF.